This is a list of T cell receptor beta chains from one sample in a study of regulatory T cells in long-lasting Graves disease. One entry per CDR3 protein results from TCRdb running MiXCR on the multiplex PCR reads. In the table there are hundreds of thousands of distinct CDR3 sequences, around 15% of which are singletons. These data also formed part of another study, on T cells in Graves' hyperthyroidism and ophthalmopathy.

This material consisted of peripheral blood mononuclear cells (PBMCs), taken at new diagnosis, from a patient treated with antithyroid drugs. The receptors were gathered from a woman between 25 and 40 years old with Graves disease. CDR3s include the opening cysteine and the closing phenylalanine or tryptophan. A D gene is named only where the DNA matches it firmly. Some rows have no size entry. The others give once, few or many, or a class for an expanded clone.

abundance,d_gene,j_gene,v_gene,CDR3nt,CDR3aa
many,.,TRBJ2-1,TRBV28,TGTGCCAGCAGTTCCCGGCGCGATGAGCAGTTCTTC,CASSSRRDEQFF
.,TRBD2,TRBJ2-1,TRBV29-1,TGCAGCATCGTATCGACTAGCGGGAGTAGCGGGCAGTTCTTC,CSIVSTSGSSGQFF
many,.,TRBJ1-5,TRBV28,TGTGCCAGCAGGATTAGGAGTCACAATCAGCCCCAGCATTTT,CASRIRSHNQPQHF
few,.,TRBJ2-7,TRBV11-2,TGTGCCAGCAGCTGGGGGGCCTCGACGCAGCAGTACTTC,CASSWGASTQQYF
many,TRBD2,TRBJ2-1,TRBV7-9,TGTGCCAGCAGCGGGGGACTAGCCCTACAAAACAATGAGCAGTTCTTC,CASSGGLALQNNEQFF
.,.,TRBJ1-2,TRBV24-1,TGTGCCACCAGTGACCCTGGGACACTTGGCTACACCTTC,CATSDPGTLGYTF
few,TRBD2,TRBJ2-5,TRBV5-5,TGTGCCAGCAGCTTGTCTAGCGGGAGCTTTGAGACCCAGTACTTC,CASSLSSGSFETQYF
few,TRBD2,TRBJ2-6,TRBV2,TGTGCCAGCTCTCAAGCGGGGGTGAGGGCCAACGTCCTGACTTTC,CASSQAGVRANVLTF
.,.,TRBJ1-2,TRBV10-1,TGCGCCAGCAGTGACGGAAACTATGGCTACACCTTC,CASSDGNYGYTF
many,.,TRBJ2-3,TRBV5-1,TGCGCCAGCAGCTTGTGGGGATCTAGCACAGATACGCAGTATTTT,CASSLWGSSTDTQYF
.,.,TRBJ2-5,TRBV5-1,TGCGCCAGCAGTGGGGCGGGCGGCGGATGGGAGACCCAGTACTTC,CASSGAGGGWETQYF
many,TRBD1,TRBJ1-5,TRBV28,TGTGCCAGCAGTTCAAGCTGGACAGGGAGGAATCAGCCCCAGCATTTT,CASSSSWTGRNQPQHF
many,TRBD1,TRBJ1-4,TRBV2,TGTGCCAGCACCCAGACGACAGGGCTGTGGAAAAAACTGTTTTTT,CASTQTTGLWKKLFF
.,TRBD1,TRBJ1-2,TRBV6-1,TGTGCCAGCAGGCCGACGGACAGGGAAGGCTACACCTTC,CASRPTDREGYTF
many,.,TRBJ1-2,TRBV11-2,TGTGCCAGCAGCTTACTATCTGCAGCCCCAGGGGGCTACACCTTC,CASSLLSAAPGGYTF